What follows are 28 T cell receptor beta chains derived from one specimen sequenced in a study of beta chain features in type 1 diabetes. Expressed TCRB transcripts were sequenced because the entire RNA isolate underwent reverse transcription. Assay used: immunoSEQ multiplex PCR; TCRdb lists only in-frame clones, some missing. The sample contains roughly 310,000 clones, approximately 10% of which appear only once. The sequenced sample was naive CD4+ T cells from blood. The receptor source for this set is a woman aged 25 to 39 in good health.

This clone showed up just a few times. The chain uses TRBV19 and TRBJ2-7; TRBD1 matches at 7 bases. The germline CDR1 and CDR2 sequences are LNHDA and SQIVND (reference sequence). CDR3 length equals 15 residues. V lost 3 bases to trimming and J lost 0 bases; unmatched junction nucleotides: 5. In nucleotides, the CDR3 is TGTGCCAGTAGTATTGGGCAGGGGGACTCCTACGAGCAGTACTTC. It codes for CASSIGQGDSYEQYF.

There are a few counts of this clone. Other DNA sequences within the sample encode an identical CDR3. The chain uses TRBV7-2 and TRBJ2-5; D remains unclear. This CDR3 spans 13 amino acids. Looked up from germline, CDR1 is SGHTA and CDR2 is FQGNSA. The germline V and J ends were trimmed by 1 base and 2 bases, with 5 bases remaining between them. The CDR3 bases are TGTGCCAGCAGCTTAGTTAGACAAGAGACCCAGTACTTC. Translated: CASSLVRQETQYF.

This clone was seen a handful of times. V gene TRBV7-3 combines with J gene TRBJ2-2, with TRBD1 matching over 11 bases. CDR1 and CDR2 (germline): SGHTA, FQGTGA. This CDR3 is built from 16 residues. Germline trimming cut 5 bases from V and 6 bases from J; bases unmatched to any gene: 8. In nucleotides, the CDR3 is TGTGCCAGCAGCCGTAATGGACAGGGGGCTCCCGGGGAGCTGTTTTTT. Its translation is CASSRNGQGAPGELFF.

This clone came up a few times. The genes are TRBV6-5 and TRBJ2-1, with 10 nucleotides matching TRBD1. The germline gives CDR1 MNHEY, CDR2 SVGAGI. V gave up 6 bases and J gave up 4 bases; unmatched junction bases: 6. The CDR3 is 15 amino acids. The CDR3 loop is CASREDRGAYNEQFF. As DNA, the CDR3 is TGTGCCAGCAGAGAGGACAGGGGGGCGTACAATGAGCAGTTCTTC.

CDR3 amino acids: CSVVDRGRNTEAFF. The CDR3 DNA is TGCAGCGTTGTGGACAGGGGACGGAACACTGAAGCTTTCTTT. The V and J genes are TRBV29-1 and TRBJ1-1; 9 positions agree with TRBD1. The V gene end was trimmed by 4 bases and the J gene end by 1 base; junction bases not matched to a gene: 4. The CDR3 contains 14 residues. Germline CDR1 is SQVTM and CDR2 is ANQGSEA.

This clone was picked up a small number of times. This rearrangement joins TRBV7-9 to TRBJ2-4, with D perhaps TRBD1 (5 bases). CDR3 length: 15 residues. Germline CDR1 is SEHNR and CDR2 is FQNEAQ (reference sequence). Between the trimmed V and J ends, which lost 3 bases and 8 bases, there was a span of 17 bases. The CDR3 reads CASSLLGQGGDIQYF. The CDR3 nucleotides read TGTGCCAGCAGCTTGTTGGGGCAGGGTGGGGACATTCAGTACTTC.

This clone was observed a few times. This chain connects TRBV29-1 to TRBJ2-3; 14 nucleotides match TRBD2. Germline loops: CDR1 SQVTM, CDR2 ANQGSEA. CDR3 length equals 15 residues. V dropped 7 bases and J dropped 3; count of bases not matched to a gene: 6. This chain's CDR3 is CSASGTSGSTDTQYF. The CDR3 coding sequence is TGCAGCGCTTCCGGGACTAGCGGGAGTACAGATACGCAGTATTTT.

This clone appeared a few times. The chain joins TRBV30 to TRBJ1-3, with no clear D. Trimming stripped 2 bases from V and 11 bases from J, with 13 bases between. This CDR3 spans 12 amino acids. Germline V CDR1 and CDR2: GTSNPN, SVGIG (reference sequence). The CDR3 spells CAWSFGVTPIYF. As DNA, the CDR3 is TGTGCCTGGAGTTTCGGAGTCACCCCCATATATTTT.

As to this clone: Different DNA sequences within this sample yield the same CDR3. The chain couples TRBV7-9 to TRBJ2-3; the D gene is possibly TRBD2 (5 bases). Trimming took off 0 bases at V and 1 base at J, with 5 bases between the two ends. Germline CDR1 reads SEHNR; CDR2 reads FQNEAQ (reference sequence). CDR3 length: 14 residues. The CDR3 here is CASSLAGGTDTQYF. The CDR3 region has the DNA TGTGCCAGCAGCTTAGCGGGAGGCACAGATACGCAGTATTTT.

This clone was observed a handful of times. The chain joins TRBV4-3 to TRBJ2-7, with TRBD2 matching 7 bases. Per germline, CDR1 LGHNA and CDR2 YSLEER. The CDR3 totals 17 residues. Trimming took 0 bases from V and 3 from J; bases not matched to a gene: 11. CDR3 amino acids: CASSQEVRGRGHYEQYF. As DNA, the CDR3 is TGCGCCAGCAGCCAAGAGGTACGAGGGAGGGGTCACTACGAGCAGTACTTC.

This clone was picked up a small number of times. This rearrangement joins TRBV29-1 to TRBJ2-1, with a possible D match to TRBD2 (5 bases). The CDR3 sequence is 14 residues long. Germline loops: CDR1 SQVTM, CDR2 ANQGSEA. V shed 4 bases and J shed 7 bases, with 17 bases lying between them. The CDR3 region is CSVASQISSNEQFF. CDR3 DNA sequence: TGCAGCGTTGCTAGCCAGATTAGTTCAAATGAGCAGTTCTTC.

This chain joins TRBV7-9 and TRBJ1-4; a possible D gene is TRBD1 (5 bases). Between the trimmed V and J ends, which lost 0 bases and 2 bases, there was a span of 10 bases. This CDR3 is 16 amino acids long. Germline CDR1 SEHNR, CDR2 FQNEAQ (reference sequence). The CDR3 sequence is CASSLALGGTNEKLFF. The CDR3 coding sequence is TGTGCCAGCAGCTTAGCGCTCGGGGGGACTAATGAAAAACTGTTTTTT.

The chain carries TRBV27 and TRBJ2-1, with 8 bases that match TRBD1. Germline CDR1 MNHEY, CDR2 SMNVEV (reference sequence). V was clipped by 4 bases and J by 9 bases; unmatched bases: 8. The CDR3 extends over 14 amino acids. Here the CDR3 reads CASSSGQGNGEQFF. The CDR3 coding sequence is TGTGCCAGCAGTTCCGGACAGGGCAATGGTGAGCAGTTCTTC.

The chain carries TRBV7-8 and TRBJ1-2, with D perhaps matching TRBD1 (5 bases). The germline V gene encodes CDR1 SGHVS and CDR2 FQNEAQ. The CDR3 sequence is 15 residues long. Deletions cut 5 bases from V and 4 bases from J, with 17 bases between. The chain's CDR3 is CASSPRGYETYGYTF. Here the CDR3 DNA reads TGTGCCAGCAGCCCCCGGGGGTATGAGACCTATGGCTACACCTTC.

Here the CDR3 DNA reads TGTGCCAGCAGCCCGCGACAGGGAAGCACAGATACGCAGTATTTT. Residues: CASSPRQGSTDTQYF. J is TRBJ2-3 and V is TRBV9, with 7 bases identical to TRBD1. The CDR3 runs to 15 residues. Germline-derived CDR1 and CDR2 are SGDLS and YYNGEE. J was trimmed by 0 bases and V by 4 bases; bases with no gene match: 5.

This clone has just one count. This rearrangement joins TRBV11-3 to TRBJ2-7; 7 bases agree with TRBD2. The CDR3 is made up of 13 amino acids. V shed 1 base, J shed 4 bases, and the junction held 1 base outside the gene matches. CDR1 is SGHNT, CDR2 YENEEA, per germline. The CDR3 DNA sequence: TGTGCCAGCAGCTTAGGCGGGAGTTACGAGCAGTACTTC. As protein: CASSLGGSYEQYF.

The chain uses TRBV7-2 and TRBJ2-3; 15 bases fit TRBD2. The CDR3 totals 16 residues. The germline CDR1 and CDR2 sequences are SGHTA and FQGNSA. Trimming took 5 bases from V and 5 from J; bases not matched to a gene: 5. This chain's CDR3 is CASSPRTSGRGDTQYF. The DNA of the CDR3 is TGTGCCAGCAGCCCTCGGACTAGCGGGAGGGGAGATACGCAGTATTTT. Complete variable domain (other parts from reference TRBV7-2 and TRBJ2-3): GAGVSQSPSNKVTEKGKDVELRCDPISGHTALYWYRQSLGQGLEFLIYFQGNSAPDKSGLPSDRFSAERTGGSVSTLTIQRTQQEDSAVYLCASSPRTSGRGDTQYFGPGTRLTVL.

This clone was counted many times. The chain combines TRBV29-1 with TRBJ1-1; 7 positions match TRBD1. The ends lost 6 bases at V and 6 bases at J; junction bases unmatched: 4. Germline CDR1 is SQVTM and CDR2 is ANQGSEA. The CDR3 covers 11 residues. The CDR3 is CSVHRGPEAFF. The CDR3 DNA reads TGCAGCGTCCACAGGGGTCCTGAAGCTTTCTTT.

The genes are TRBV6-1 and TRBJ1-1, with 7 bases aligning to TRBD1. Germline V gene data show CDR1 as MNHNS and CDR2 as SASEGT. The V gene end was trimmed by 6 bases and the J gene end by 5 bases; junction bases not matched to a gene: 0. The CDR3 is 11 amino acids. CDR3 sequence: CASSRGTEAFF. The CDR3 nucleotides are TGTGCCAGCAGCAGGGGGACTGAAGCTTTCTTT.

The chain joins TRBV25-1 to TRBJ1-2; 7 positions match TRBD1. Germline V gene lookup returns CDR1 MGHDK and CDR2 SYGVNS. Losses at the gene ends were 4 bases for V and 7 bases for J; bases not matched to a gene: 6. This CDR3 is 13 amino acids long. CDR3 bases: TGTGCCAGCAGTGCACAGGGGACGAGTGGCTACACCTTC. Protein sequence: CASSAQGTSGYTF.

This chain uses TRBV6-6 with TRBJ1-5; D not resolved. The V gene lost 1 base and the J gene lost 7 bases, with 14 bases spanning the gap. The CDR3 loop spans 15 amino acids. Germline V lookup: CDR1 MNHNY, CDR2 SVGAGI (reference sequence). CDR3 protein: CASSYYTPGSQPQHF. The CDR3 nucleotides read TGTGCCAGCAGTTACTACACACCGGGTTCACAGCCCCAGCATTTT.

The chain recombines TRBV5-4 with TRBJ1-1, with D possibly TRBD1 on 6 matching bases. The CDR3 is made up of 15 amino acids. V was pared by 4 bases and J by 1 base, with 14 bases between. The V gene's germline CDR1 is SGHNT and CDR2 YYREEE (reference sequence). The CDR3 DNA sequence: TGTGCCAGCAGCCACAGGGTCAGGGGGAACACTGAAGCTTTCTTT. Its translation: CASSHRVRGNTEAFF.

The V gene is TRBV25-1, the J gene TRBJ2-6, with D possibly matching TRBD2 (6 bases). CDR3 size: 16 residues. V was shortened by 2 bases and J by 0 bases, with 8 bases between the two germline ends. Germline values: CDR1 MGHDK, CDR2 SYGVNS. CDR3 loop: CASSEGGNSGANVLTF. In nucleotides, the CDR3 is TGTGCCAGCAGTGAAGGGGGGAACTCTGGGGCCAACGTCCTGACTTTC.

This clone showed up just once. V is TRBV7-2 and J is TRBJ1-5, with 11 positions matching TRBD1. The V segment lost 0 bases and the J segment 7 bases; nucleotides outside the gene matches: 5. This CDR3 spans 16 amino acids. Germline CDR1 SGHTA, CDR2 FQGNSA. The CDR3 protein is CASSLAGTGGGQPQHF. DNA of the CDR3: TGTGCCAGCAGCTTAGCCGGGACAGGGGGAGGCCAGCCCCAGCATTTT.

For the CDR3, the DNA is TGTGCCAGCAGCTTCGGTAGTTATCAGCCCCAGCATTTT. Protein: CASSFGSYQPQHF. The V call is TRBV7-2, the J call TRBJ1-5, with D unresolved. Trimming pared 3 bases from V and 5 bases from J, leaving 8 bases between. The germline CDR1 and CDR2 sequences are SGHTA and FQGNSA. The CDR3 runs to 13 residues.

The chain uses TRBV4-2 and TRBJ2-1; 7 bases align to TRBD2. The CDR3 length is 17 residues. Germline-derived CDR1 and CDR2 are LGHNA and YNFKEQ. The ends lost 0 bases at V and 4 bases at J; junction bases unmatched: 9. The CDR3 here is CASSQEATSGIYNEQFF. Written as DNA, the CDR3 is TGTGCCAGCAGCCAAGAAGCAACAAGCGGGATATACAATGAGCAGTTCTTC.

This clone was seen more than once but under ten times. The rearrangement links TRBV5-1 to TRBJ2-5, with a weak D call TRBD2 (5 bases). The CDR3 consists of 14 residues. V lost 0 bases to trimming and J lost 5 bases, with 11 bases between them. Germline lookup yields CDR1 SGHRS and CDR2 YFSETQ. CDR3 DNA sequence: TGCGCCAGCAGCTTGGAACAGAGAGGGGAGACCCAGTACTTC. Protein product: CASSLEQRGETQYF.

The chain employs TRBV7-2 and TRBJ2-6; TRBD1 aligns across 7 bases. V shed 1 base, J shed 2 bases, and the junction held 8 bases outside the gene matches. The V gene's germline CDR1 is SGHTA and CDR2 FQGNSA. This CDR3 contains 18 residues. For the CDR3, the DNA is TGTGCCAGCAGCTTAGTTATCCTAACAGGGGCTGGGGCCAACGTCCTGACTTTC. Residues: CASSLVILTGAGANVLTF.